This T cell receptor (beta chain) emerged from a study of T cells in Graves' hyperthyroidism and ophthalmopathy. Study context: Specimen type is peripheral blood, collected at initial diagnosis prior to any treatment.

Amplification yielded TCR beta CDR3 regions, with RNA transcripts as the source. A first-round RT-PCR of the TCR CDR3 used the HTBI primer set. TCRdb ran MiXCR on the multiplex PCR reads and lists one entry per CDR3 protein. The sample has about 290,000 distinct CDR3 sequences, about 14% seen once. The V gene's germline CDR1 is MNHEY and CDR2 SMNVEV (reference sequence). The CDR3 covers 13 residues. This clonotype was seen a few times. Compared with germline, one end of the junction differs, possibly owing to a read error. The chain recombines TRBV27 with TRBJ2-7; D may be TRBD1 or TRBD2 (5 bases each). The clonotype originates from a woman aged 25 to 39 with Graves' hyperthyroidism that later progressed to Graves' ophthalmopathy. Sequencing used blood. CDR3: CASSLQGPYERYF. In nucleotides, the CDR3 is TGTGCCAGCAGTTTGCAGGGACCCTACGAGCGGTACTTC.